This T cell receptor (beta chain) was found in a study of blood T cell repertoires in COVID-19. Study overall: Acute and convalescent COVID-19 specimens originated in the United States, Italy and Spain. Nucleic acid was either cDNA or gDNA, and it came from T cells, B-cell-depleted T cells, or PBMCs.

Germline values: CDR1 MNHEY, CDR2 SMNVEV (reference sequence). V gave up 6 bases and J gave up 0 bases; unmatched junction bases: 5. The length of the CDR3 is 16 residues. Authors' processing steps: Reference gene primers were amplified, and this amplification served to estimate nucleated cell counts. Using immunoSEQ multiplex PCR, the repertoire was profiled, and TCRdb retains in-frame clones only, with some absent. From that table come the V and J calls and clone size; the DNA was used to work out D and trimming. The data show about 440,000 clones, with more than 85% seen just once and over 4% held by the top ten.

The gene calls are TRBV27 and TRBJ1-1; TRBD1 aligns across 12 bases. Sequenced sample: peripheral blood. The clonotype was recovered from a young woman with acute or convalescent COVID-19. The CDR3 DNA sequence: TGTGCCAGCAGCCGGGACAGGGGGCGCGTGAACACTGAAGCTTTCTTT. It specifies CASSRDRGRVNTEAFF.